Here is one T cell receptor (beta chain) with its context. This specimen belongs to a study of cytomegalovirus exposure and HLA in healthy donors. With 60 Vbeta and 13 Jbeta primers, the PCR was carried out. Original analysis: It was a later analysis that counted 79 million or so unique TCR beta chains, of which roughly 11 million were shared. Assay used: immunoSEQ multiplex PCR; TCRdb lists only in-frame clones, some missing. That table furnishes V, J and clone size, whereas the DNA furnished D and trimming. Among tens of thousands of clones listed, 78% were seen once. The sequence came from a male donor in good health and CMV-seropositive. The sample was PBMCs.

The CDR3, as DNA: TGTGCCAGCAGAGGGGGCGCTAATGAAAAACTGTTTTTT. This sequence encodes CASRGGANEKLFF. V gene TRBV2 combines with J gene TRBJ1-4; the match to TRBD1 covers 7 bases. With 6 bases clipped from V and 3 bases from J, the junction kept 1 base outside the gene matches. The CDR3 sequence is 13 residues long. Germline loops: CDR1 SNHLY, CDR2 FYNNEI.